This T cell receptor beta chain was identified during a study of control samples from healthy donors and cancer patients. Method: immunoSEQ multiplex PCR; TCRdb's copy keeps in-frame clones and lacks some. The table includes about 130,000 clones, over 90% detected once. The table lists this clone with a count of one. Mismatch with germline at one junction end may stem from a read error. Germline assignment: CDR1 ENHRY and CDR2 SYGVKD. The CDR3 runs to 13 residues. The TCR comes from a man in his 60s with colorectal cancer. This rearrangement joins TRBV10-3 to TRBJ1-2; D uncertain. Sequencing was performed on PBMCs. The DNA of the CDR3 is TGTGCCATCAGTGGCAAAACGGCTCATGGCTGCACCTTC. This encodes CAISGKTAHGCTF.